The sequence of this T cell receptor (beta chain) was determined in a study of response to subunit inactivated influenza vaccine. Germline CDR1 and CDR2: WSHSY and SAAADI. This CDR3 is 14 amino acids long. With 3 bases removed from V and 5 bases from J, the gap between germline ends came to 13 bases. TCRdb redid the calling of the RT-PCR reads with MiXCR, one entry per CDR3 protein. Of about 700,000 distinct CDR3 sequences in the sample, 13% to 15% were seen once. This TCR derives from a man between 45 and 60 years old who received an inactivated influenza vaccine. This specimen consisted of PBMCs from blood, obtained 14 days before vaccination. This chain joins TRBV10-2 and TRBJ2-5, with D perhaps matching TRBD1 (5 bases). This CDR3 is CASSESWAGETQYF. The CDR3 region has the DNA TGCGCCAGCAGTGAAAGTTGGGCAGGGGAGACCCAGTACTTC.